One and the same sample provided the 10 T cell receptor beta chains below, sequenced in a study of blood T cell repertoires in COVID-19. TCRdb keeps only in-frame clones here, not all; method: immunoSEQ multiplex PCR. The sample carries 140,000 or so clones, about 80% recorded once. The specimen was peripheral blood. These receptors all stem from a woman of 80 years or more with acute or convalescent COVID-19.

The chain links TRBV6-5 to TRBJ1-1, with 10 bases aligning to TRBD1. The CDR3 covers 14 residues. Germline lookup yields CDR1 MNHEY and CDR2 SVGAGI. V was clipped by 10 bases and J by 5 bases; unmatched bases: 10. CDR3 coding DNA: TGTGCCACGTGTTTGGGACAGGGGTGGACTGAAGCTTTCTTT. This translates into CATCLGQGWTEAFF.

The chain combines TRBV3-1 (or the pseudogene TRBV3-2) with TRBJ1-1; possibly TRBD1 for D (5 bases). The CDR3 extends over 17 amino acids. The germline V gene has CDR1 LGHDT and CDR2 YNNKEL (reference sequence). V shed 2 bases and J shed 1 base, with 17 bases lying between them. The CDR3 region has the DNA TGTGCCAGCAGCCAATTCCTAAAGGGACTTAAGAACACTGAAGCTTTCTTT. It yields the protein CASSQFLKGLKNTEAFF.

V and J are TRBV4-3 and TRBJ2-7, with 7 bases lining up with TRBD1. The CDR3 covers 16 residues. Per the germline V gene, CDR1 is LGHNA and CDR2 is YSLEER. V lost 0 bases and J lost 2; bases outside the gene matches: 7. CDR3 loop: CASSQDRGTETYEQYF. The CDR3 nucleotides read TGCGCCAGCAGCCAAGATAGGGGGACAGAGACCTACGAGCAGTACTTC.

The rearrangement uses TRBV29-1 and TRBJ1-2; 9 bases match TRBD1. There are 16 residues in the CDR3. CDR1 and CDR2 from the germline V gene are SQVTM and ANQGSEA. V shed 5 bases and J 5 bases; nucleotides not matched to a gene: 15. The CDR3 protein is CSVPDNLGTGQYGYTF. CDR3 nucleotide sequence: TGCAGCGTTCCGGACAACTTAGGGACAGGGCAGTATGGCTACACCTTC.

The rearrangement joins TRBV30 to TRBJ2-2; 11 bases agree with TRBD1. The CDR3 consists of 16 residues. Germline V gene sequence: CDR1 GTSNPN, CDR2 SVGIG (reference sequence). Trimming cost V 2 bases and J 5 bases; bases outside gene matches: 7. CDR3 DNA sequence: TGTGCCTGGAGTCTAATGGGACAGGGGGTGACCGGGGAGCTGTTTTTT. Amino acid sequence: CAWSLMGQGVTGELFF.

The chain has TRBV7-3 and TRBJ2-3; D is possibly TRBD1 (5 bases). The ends were cut back, 0 bases at V and 4 bases at J, with 5 bases in the middle. CDR3 length: 13 amino acids. CDR1 is SGHTA and CDR2 is FQGTGA in the germline V gene. CDR3 amino acids: CASSLTGADTQYF. The CDR3, as DNA: TGTGCCAGCAGCTTAACAGGGGCAGATACGCAGTATTTT.

The V call is TRBV6-1, the J call TRBJ2-5, with 8 bases fitting TRBD1. The ends lost 3 bases at V and 5 bases at J; junction bases unmatched: 5. Germline V gene lookup returns CDR1 MNHNS and CDR2 SASEGT. The CDR3 runs 14 residues. For the CDR3, the DNA is TGTGCCAGCAGTGACCCAGGGGGCAGGGAGACCCAGTACTTC. This translates into CASSDPGGRETQYF.

This chain connects TRBV9 to TRBJ1-1; maybe TRBD1 (5 bases). CDR1 is SGDLS and CDR2 is YYNGEE in the germline V gene. The CDR3 covers 13 residues. The V end lost 4 bases, the J end lost 1 base, and 8 bases lay between the germline ends. The CDR3 protein is CASSFQGNTEAFF. Written as DNA, the CDR3 is TGTGCCAGCAGCTTCCAGGGGAACACTGAAGCTTTCTTT.

The sample holds one count of this clone. The V call is TRBV5-1, the J call TRBJ2-1; TRBD2 matches 8 bases. Germline lookup yields CDR1 SGHRS and CDR2 YFSETQ. The CDR3 length is 15 residues. The ends lost 4 bases at V and 2 bases at J; junction bases unmatched: 5. CDR3 sequence (DNA): TGCGCCAGCAGCCCCGCGGGGGGCGCCTACAATGAGCAGTTCTTC. This gives the protein CASSPAGGAYNEQFF.

The rearrangement links TRBV5-1 to TRBJ1-1; TRBD1 agrees at 7 bases. The germline V gene encodes CDR1 SGHRS and CDR2 YFSETQ. The CDR3 loop spans 14 amino acids. Trimming took 3 bases from V and 3 from J; bases not matched to a gene: 5. The CDR3: CASSSSQGDTEAFF. DNA of the CDR3: TGCGCCAGCAGCTCTTCCCAGGGGGACACTGAAGCTTTCTTT.